This T cell receptor (beta chain) is drawn from a study of neurological immune-mediated disorders. Points from the study as a whole: Levels of TCR clonal expansion peaked in HTLV-1-associated myelopathy and reached their lowest in multiple sclerosis, under those of healthy controls.

There are many counts of this clonotype. The antigen remains unidentified. CDR3 length equals 16 residues. Trimming took 5 bases from V and 4 from J; bases not matched to a gene: 8. Per germline, CDR1 SGHRS and CDR2 YFSETQ. 5'RACE generated cDNA with 10-nucleotide random UMIs. Per sequencing run, 15-18 subjects together gave over 170 million TCR-beta sequences. TCRdb used MiXCR to reprocess the 5' RACE reads, holding one entry per CDR3 protein. This repertoire shows about 76,000 distinct CDR3 sequences, roughly 15% found once; its top ten account for 15%. A total of 2 million PBMCs stored at -80 degrees C provided the unsorted libraries.

Sequenced material: PBMCs. The chain has TRBV5-1 and TRBJ2-2; 10 nucleotides match TRBD2. The receptor was derived from a woman between 40 and 55 years old in good health. CDR3 amino acids: CASSSSGGAGTGELFF. CDR3 DNA sequence: TGCGCCAGCAGTTCCAGCGGGGGGGCCGGCACCGGGGAGCTGTTTTTT.